The rows below give T cell receptor beta chains drawn from one sample of a study of cytomegalovirus exposure and HLA in healthy donors. The protocol was immunoSEQ multiplex PCR, while the TCRdb copy is restricted to in-frame clones and leaves out a portion. The sample holds about 160,000 clones, roughly 80% seen once. The sample taken for sequencing was PBMCs. Source of these receptors: a man aged 25-45 years in good health and CMV-seronegative. CDR3s include the opening cysteine and the closing phenylalanine or tryptophan. Each record gives: CDR3 DNA, CDR3 protein, D gene, clone size, V gene, J gene. The D gene is left open where the match is weak. A clone size is listed for some rows: how often the clone was seen (once, few, many), or a class if it is expanded.

DNA: TGTGCCAGCAGTCCTGGGGCTAGCGGCGATGAGCAGTTCTTC
CDR3: CASSPGASGDEQFF
D: TRBD2
size: NA
V: TRBV5-6
J: TRBJ2-1

DNA: TGTGCCAGCATTACGGACAGGCCCATGAACACTGAAGCTTTCTTT
CDR3: CASITDRPMNTEAFF
D: TRBD1
size: NA
V: TRBV27
J: TRBJ1-1

DNA: TGTGCCTGGACGAGGGGGCGAAACACTGAAGCTTTCTTT
CDR3: CAWTRGRNTEAFF
D: TRBD1
size: once
V: TRBV30
J: TRBJ1-1

DNA: TGCGCCAGCAGCCAGGCAAAACTAGCGGGTAAAAATGAGCAGTTCTTC
CDR3: CASSQAKLAGKNEQFF
D: TRBD2
size: NA
V: TRBV4-1
J: TRBJ2-1

DNA: TGTGCCAGTAACCCCACAGGTGATAACAATCACGGAGCCTACGAGCAGTACTTC
CDR3: CASNPTGDNNHGAYEQYF
D: NA
size: NA
V: TRBV19
J: TRBJ2-7

DNA: TGTGCTAGTGGTTTGGGGCAGGGAGGCGATTCGGACGAGCAGTACTTC
CDR3: CASGLGQGGDSDEQYF
D: NA
size: NA
V: TRBV12-5
J: TRBJ2-7

DNA: TGTGCCAGCAGCTCCGCGACAGGGGGAATCTATGGCTACACCTTC
CDR3: CASSSATGGIYGYTF
D: TRBD1
size: NA
V: TRBV5-8
J: TRBJ1-2

DNA: TGTGCCAGCCACCGGGGTGGGGAGCTGTTTTTT
CDR3: CASHRGGELFF
D: NA
size: few
V: TRBV6-5
J: TRBJ2-2

DNA: TGTGCCAGTAGTATCGGGACAGGTCGAGGCCGGGGGAACACTGAAGCTTTCTTT
CDR3: CASSIGTGRGRGNTEAFF
D: TRBD1
size: NA
V: TRBV19
J: TRBJ1-1

DNA: TGTGCCAGCAGCTCTAGCGGGGCGGGCACAGATACGCAGTATTTT
CDR3: CASSSSGAGTDTQYF
D: TRBD2
size: NA
V: TRBV7-7
J: TRBJ2-3

DNA: TGTGCCAGCAGTTACTCCCTGCTAGCGGGAGGAGAGCAGTTCTTC
CDR3: CASSYSLLAGGEQFF
D: TRBD2
size: NA
V: TRBV6-5
J: TRBJ2-1

DNA: TGTGCCAGCAGTTATTTAGGAGATGAAAAACTGTTTTTT
CDR3: CASSYLGDEKLFF
D: NA
size: NA
V: TRBV6-5
J: TRBJ1-4

DNA: TGTGCCACCAGCAGAGTGAGTAGCGGACGATTCAATGAGCAGTTCTTC
CDR3: CATSRVSSGRFNEQFF
D: NA
size: NA
V: TRBV15
J: TRBJ2-1

DNA: TGTGCCAGCAGCTGGGAGAGACTAGCTCGCGCAGGTGAGCAGTTCTTC
CDR3: CASSWERLARAGEQFF
D: TRBD2
size: NA
V: TRBV7-8
J: TRBJ2-1

DNA: TGCGCCAGCAGCTTGCCGAGCGGGTATTACAATGAGCAGTTCTTC
CDR3: CASSLPSGYYNEQFF
D: NA
size: NA
V: TRBV5-1
J: TRBJ2-1

DNA: TGTGCCAGCTTTCGGTTAGCGGGGGTATACAATGAGCAGTTCTTC
CDR3: CASFRLAGVYNEQFF
D: TRBD2
size: few
V: TRBV7-2
J: TRBJ2-1